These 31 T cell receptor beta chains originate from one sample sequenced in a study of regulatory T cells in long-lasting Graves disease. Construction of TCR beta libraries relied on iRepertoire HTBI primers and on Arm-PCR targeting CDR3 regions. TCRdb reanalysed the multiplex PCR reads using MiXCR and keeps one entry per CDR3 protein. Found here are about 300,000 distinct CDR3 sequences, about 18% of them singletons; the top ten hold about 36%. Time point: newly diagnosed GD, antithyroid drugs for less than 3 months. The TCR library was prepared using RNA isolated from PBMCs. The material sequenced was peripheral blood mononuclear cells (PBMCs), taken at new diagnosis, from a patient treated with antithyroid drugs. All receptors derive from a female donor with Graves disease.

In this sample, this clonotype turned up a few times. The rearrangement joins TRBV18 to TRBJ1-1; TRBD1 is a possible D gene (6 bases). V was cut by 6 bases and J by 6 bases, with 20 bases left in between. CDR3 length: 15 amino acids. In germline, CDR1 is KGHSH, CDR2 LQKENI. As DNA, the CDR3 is TGTGCCAGCTCGGGGGCCACTCATAGCAAGGCTGAAGCTTTCTTT. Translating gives CASSGATHSKAEAFF.

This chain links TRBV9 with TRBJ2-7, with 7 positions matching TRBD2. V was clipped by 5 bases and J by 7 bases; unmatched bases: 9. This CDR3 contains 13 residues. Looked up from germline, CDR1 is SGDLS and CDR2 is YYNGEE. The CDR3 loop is CASSRSGGEEQYF. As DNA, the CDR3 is TGTGCCAGCAGTCGCTCGGGAGGTGAAGAGCAGTACTTC.

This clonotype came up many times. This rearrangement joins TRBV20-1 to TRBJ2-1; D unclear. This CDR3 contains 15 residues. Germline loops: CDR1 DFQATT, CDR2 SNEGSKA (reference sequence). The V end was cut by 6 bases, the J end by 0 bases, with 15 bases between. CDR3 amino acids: CSAWAETSSYNEQFF. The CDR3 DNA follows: TGCAGTGCCTGGGCCGAGACCAGCTCCTACAATGAGCAGTTCTTC.

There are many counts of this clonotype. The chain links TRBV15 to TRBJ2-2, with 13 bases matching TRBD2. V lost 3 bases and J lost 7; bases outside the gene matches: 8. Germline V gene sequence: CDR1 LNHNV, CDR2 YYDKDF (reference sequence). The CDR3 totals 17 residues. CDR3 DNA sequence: TGTGCCACCAGCAGCCAAGGACTAGCGGGAGCGAACGGGGAGCTGTTTTTT. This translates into CATSSQGLAGANGELFF.

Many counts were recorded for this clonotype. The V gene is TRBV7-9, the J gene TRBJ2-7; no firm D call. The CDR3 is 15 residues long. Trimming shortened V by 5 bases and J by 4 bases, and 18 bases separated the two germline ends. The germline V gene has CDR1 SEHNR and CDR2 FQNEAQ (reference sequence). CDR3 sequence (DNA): TGTGCCAGCAGCCCCCGGGCCGTGTCGTCGTACGAGCAGTACTTC. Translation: CASSPRAVSSYEQYF.

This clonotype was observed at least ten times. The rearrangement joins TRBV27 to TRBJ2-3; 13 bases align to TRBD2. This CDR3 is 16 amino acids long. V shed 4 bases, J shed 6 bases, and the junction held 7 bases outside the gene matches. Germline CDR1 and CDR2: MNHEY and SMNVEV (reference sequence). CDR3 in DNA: TGTGCCAGCAGTTCCCCACTAGCGGGAGGGGTTGATACGCAGTATTTT. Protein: CASSSPLAGGVDTQYF.

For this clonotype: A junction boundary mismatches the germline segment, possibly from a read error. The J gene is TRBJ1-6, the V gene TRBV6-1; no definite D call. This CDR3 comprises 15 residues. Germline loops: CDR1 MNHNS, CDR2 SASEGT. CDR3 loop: CAISDGEGARSPLHF. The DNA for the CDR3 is TGTGCCATCAGTGACGGTGAGGGCGCGAGATCACCCCTCCACTTT.

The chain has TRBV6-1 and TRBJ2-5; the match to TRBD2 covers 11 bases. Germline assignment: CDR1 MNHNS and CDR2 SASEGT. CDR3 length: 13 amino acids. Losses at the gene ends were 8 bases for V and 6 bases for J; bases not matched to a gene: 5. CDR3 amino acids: CASVAGGRKTQYF. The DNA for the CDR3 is TGTGCCAGCGTAGCGGGAGGGAGGAAGACCCAGTACTTC.

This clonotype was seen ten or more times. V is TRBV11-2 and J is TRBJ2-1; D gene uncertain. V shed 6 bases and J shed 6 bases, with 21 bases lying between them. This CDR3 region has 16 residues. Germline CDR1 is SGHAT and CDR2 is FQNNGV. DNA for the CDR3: TGTGCCAGCAGTAGAGTAAGGGATAACCCGCGCAATGAGCAGTTCTTC. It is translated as CASSRVRDNPRNEQFF. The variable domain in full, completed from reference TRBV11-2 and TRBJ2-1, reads EAGVAQSPRYKIIEKRQSVAFWCNPISGHATLYWYQQILGQGPKLLIQFQNNGVVDDSQLPKDRFSAERLKGVDSTLKIQPAKLEDSAVYLCASSRVRDNPRNEQFFGPGTRLTVL.

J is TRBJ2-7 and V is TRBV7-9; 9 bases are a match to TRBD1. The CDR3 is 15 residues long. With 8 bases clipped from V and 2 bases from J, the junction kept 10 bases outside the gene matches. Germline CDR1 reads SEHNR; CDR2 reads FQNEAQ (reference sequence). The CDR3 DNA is TGTGCCAGCGCGTCAGGACAGGGGCCCCCCTACGAGCAGTACTTC. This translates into CASASGQGPPYEQYF.

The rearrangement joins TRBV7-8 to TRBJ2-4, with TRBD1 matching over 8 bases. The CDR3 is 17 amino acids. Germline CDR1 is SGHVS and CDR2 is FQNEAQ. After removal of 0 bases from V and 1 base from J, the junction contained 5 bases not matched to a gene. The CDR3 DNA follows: TGTGCCAGCAGCTTAGCACGGACAGGGAGGGCCAAAAACATTCAGTACTTC. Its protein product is CASSLARTGRAKNIQYF.

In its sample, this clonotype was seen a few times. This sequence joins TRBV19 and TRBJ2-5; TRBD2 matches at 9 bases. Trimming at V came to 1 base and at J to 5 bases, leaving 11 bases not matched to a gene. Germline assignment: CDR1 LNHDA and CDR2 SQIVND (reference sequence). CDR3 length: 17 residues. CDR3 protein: CASSIGRFEREAETQYF. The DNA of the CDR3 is TGTGCCAGTAGTATAGGGCGTTTCGAGCGGGAGGCGGAGACCCAGTACTTC.

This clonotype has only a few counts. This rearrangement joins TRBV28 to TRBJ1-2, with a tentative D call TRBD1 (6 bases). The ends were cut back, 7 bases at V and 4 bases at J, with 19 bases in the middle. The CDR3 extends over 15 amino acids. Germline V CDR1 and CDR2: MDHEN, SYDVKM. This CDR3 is CASTLGGAPIYGYTF. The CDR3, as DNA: TGTGCCAGCACCCTTGGGGGGGCGCCGATCTATGGCTACACCTTC.

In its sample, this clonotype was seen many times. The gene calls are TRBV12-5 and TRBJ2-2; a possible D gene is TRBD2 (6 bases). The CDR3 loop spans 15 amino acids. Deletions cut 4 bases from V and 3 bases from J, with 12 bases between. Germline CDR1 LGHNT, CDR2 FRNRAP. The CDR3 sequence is CASGYRGVDTGELFF. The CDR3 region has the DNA TGTGCTAGTGGTTATCGCGGGGTAGACACCGGGGAGCTGTTTTTT.

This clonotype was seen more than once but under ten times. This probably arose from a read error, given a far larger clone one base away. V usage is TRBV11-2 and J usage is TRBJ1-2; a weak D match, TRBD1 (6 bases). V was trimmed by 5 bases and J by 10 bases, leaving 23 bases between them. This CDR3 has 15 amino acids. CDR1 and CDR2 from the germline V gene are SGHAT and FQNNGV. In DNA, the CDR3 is TGTGCCAGCAGCCCCACTCCGTCAGGGGTTGCTGACTACACCTTC. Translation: CASSPTPSGVADYTF. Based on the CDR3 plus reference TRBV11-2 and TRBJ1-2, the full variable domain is EAGVAQSPRYKIIEKRQSVAFWCNPISGHATLYWYQQILGQGPKLLIQFQNNGVVDDSQLPKDRFSAERLKGVDSTLKIQPAKLEDSAVYLCASSPTPSGVADYTFGSGTRLTVV.

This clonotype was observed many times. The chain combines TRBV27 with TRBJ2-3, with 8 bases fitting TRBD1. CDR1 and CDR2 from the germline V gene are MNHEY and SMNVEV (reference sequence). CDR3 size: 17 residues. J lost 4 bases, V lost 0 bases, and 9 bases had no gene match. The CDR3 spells CASSLSIVTGVADTQYF. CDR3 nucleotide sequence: TGTGCCAGCAGTTTATCGATAGTGACAGGGGTAGCAGATACGCAGTATTTT.

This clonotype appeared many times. CDR3 sequence: CASRVAHEQFF. Written as DNA, the CDR3 is TGTGCCAGTAGGGTTGCCCATGAGCAGTTCTTC. This rearrangement joins TRBV19 to TRBJ2-1; D ambiguous. The CDR3 extends over 11 amino acids. Germline-derived CDR1 and CDR2 are LNHDA and SQIVND (reference sequence). Trimming left V 6 bases short and J 8 bases short, with 8 bases between.

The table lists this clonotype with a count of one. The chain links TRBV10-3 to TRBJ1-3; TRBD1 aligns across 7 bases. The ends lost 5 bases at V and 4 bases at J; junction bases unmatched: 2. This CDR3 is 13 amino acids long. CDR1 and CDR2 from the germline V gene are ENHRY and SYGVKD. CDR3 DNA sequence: TGTGCCATCAGTACAGGGGAAGGAAACACCATATATTTT. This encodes CAISTGEGNTIYF.

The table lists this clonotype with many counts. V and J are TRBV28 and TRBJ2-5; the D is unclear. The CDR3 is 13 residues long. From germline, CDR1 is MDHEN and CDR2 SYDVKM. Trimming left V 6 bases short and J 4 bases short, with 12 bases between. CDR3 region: CASSSSQSETQYF. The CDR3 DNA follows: TGTGCCAGCAGCAGCTCCCAGTCAGAGACCCAGTACTTC.

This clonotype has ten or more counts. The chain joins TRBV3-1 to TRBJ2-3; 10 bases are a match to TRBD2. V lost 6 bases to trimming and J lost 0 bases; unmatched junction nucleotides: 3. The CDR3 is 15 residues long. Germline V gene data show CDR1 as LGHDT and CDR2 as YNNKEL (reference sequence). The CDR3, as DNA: TGTGCCAGCAGGCTGACTAGCGGGAGCACAGATACGCAGTATTTT. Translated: CASRLTSGSTDTQYF.

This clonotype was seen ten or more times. The CDR3 bases are TGTGCCAGCAGTTTATACCCCACCCCCCCTACAGATACGCAGTATTTT. Translated: CASSLYPTPPTDTQYF. This rearrangement joins TRBV27 to TRBJ2-3; D is unresolved. The CDR3 is 16 residues long. V lost 1 base and J 3 bases, leaving 14 bases between the germline ends. Germline CDR1 is MNHEY and CDR2 is SMNVEV (reference sequence).

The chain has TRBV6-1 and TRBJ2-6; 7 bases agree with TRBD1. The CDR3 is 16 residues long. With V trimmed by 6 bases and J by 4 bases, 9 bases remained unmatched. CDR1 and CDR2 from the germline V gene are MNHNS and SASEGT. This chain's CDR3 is CASSVDRAGGANVLTF. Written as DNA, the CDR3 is TGTGCCAGCAGCGTCGACAGGGCAGGGGGGGCCAACGTCCTGACTTTC.

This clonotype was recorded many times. CDR3 DNA: TGTGCCAGCACCACCCAGTGGGGCTCAACAGGGGACAGCAATCAGCCCCAGCATTTT. It yields the protein CASTTQWGSTGDSNQPQHF. This rearrangement joins TRBV12-3 or TRBV12-4 to TRBJ1-5, with 7 bases matching TRBD1. The CDR3 contains 19 residues. V shed 7 bases and J 1 base; nucleotides not matched to a gene: 19.

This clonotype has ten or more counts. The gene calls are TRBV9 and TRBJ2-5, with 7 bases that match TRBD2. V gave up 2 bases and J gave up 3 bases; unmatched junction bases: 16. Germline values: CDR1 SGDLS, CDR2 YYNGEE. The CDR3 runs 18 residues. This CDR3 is CASSVWGGSRNMEETQYF. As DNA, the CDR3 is TGTGCCAGCAGCGTTTGGGGGGGTAGCAGGAACATGGAAGAGACCCAGTACTTC.

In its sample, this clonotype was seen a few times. In DNA form, the CDR3 reads TGTGCCAGCAGCCAAGAGCCGGACAGGGGTAATTCACCCCTCCACTTT. It is translated as CASSQEPDRGNSPLHF. The chain carries TRBV4-2 and TRBJ1-6, with 9 bases that match TRBD1. With V trimmed by 0 bases and J by 6 bases, 3 bases remained unmatched. The CDR3 is 16 residues long. Germline assignment: CDR1 LGHNA and CDR2 YNFKEQ.

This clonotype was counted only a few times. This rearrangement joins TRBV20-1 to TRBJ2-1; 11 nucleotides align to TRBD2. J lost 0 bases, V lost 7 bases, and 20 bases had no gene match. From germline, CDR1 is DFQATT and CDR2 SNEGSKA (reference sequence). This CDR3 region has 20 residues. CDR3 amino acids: CSVHRDGALAGVRSYNEQFF. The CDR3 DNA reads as TGCAGTGTGCATCGAGATGGGGCACTAGCGGGAGTCCGCTCCTACAATGAGCAGTTCTTC.

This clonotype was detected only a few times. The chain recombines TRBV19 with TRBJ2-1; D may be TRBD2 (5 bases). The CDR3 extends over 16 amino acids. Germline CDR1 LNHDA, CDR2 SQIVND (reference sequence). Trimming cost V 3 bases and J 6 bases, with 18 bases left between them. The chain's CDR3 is CASSIQTGLFSNEQFF. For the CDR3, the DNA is TGTGCCAGTAGTATCCAAACCGGACTGTTCTCCAATGAGCAGTTCTTC. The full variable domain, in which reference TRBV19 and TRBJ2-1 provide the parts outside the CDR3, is DGGITQSPKYLFRKEGQNVTLSCEQNLNHDAMYWYRQDPGQGLRLIYYSQIVNDFQKGDIAEGYSVSREKKESFPLTVTSAQKNPTAFYLCASSIQTGLFSNEQFFGPGTRLTVL.

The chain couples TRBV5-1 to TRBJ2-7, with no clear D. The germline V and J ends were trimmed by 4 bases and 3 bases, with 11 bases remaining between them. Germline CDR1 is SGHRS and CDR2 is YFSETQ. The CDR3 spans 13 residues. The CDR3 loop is CASSTGSFYEQYF. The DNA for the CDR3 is TGCGCCAGCAGCACCGGATCCTTCTACGAGCAGTACTTC.

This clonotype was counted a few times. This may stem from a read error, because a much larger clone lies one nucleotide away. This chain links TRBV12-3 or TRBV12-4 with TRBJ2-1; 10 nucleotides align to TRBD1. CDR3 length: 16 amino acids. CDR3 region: CASSSGGDRGYSEQFF. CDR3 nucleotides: TGTGCCAGCAGTTCCGGCGGGGACAGGGGTTACAGTGAGCAGTTCTTC.

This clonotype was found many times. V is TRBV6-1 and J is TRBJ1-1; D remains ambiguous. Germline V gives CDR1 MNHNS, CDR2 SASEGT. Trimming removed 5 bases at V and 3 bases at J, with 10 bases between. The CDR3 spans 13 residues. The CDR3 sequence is CASSPARDTEAFF. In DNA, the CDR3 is TGTGCCAGCAGTCCTGCCCGGGACACTGAAGCTTTCTTT.

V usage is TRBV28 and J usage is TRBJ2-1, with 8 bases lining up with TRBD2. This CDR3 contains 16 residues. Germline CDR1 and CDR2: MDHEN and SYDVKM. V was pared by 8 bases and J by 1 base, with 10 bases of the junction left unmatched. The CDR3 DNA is TGTGCCAGCTTTGGGAGGGGCGGGAGGTCCTACAATGAGCAGTTCTTC. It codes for CASFGRGGRSYNEQFF.